This section outlines one T cell receptor (beta chain) sequence together with its context. This clone's antigen is unknown. Base quality data are lacking; no much larger clone is found one base away. V drops 5 bases and J drops 3 bases, leaving 13 bases in between. CDR1 and CDR2, looked up from the germline V gene, are SGHVS and FNYEAQ. The CDR3 covers 14 residues, taking in both the cysteine and the phenylalanine. The retained sequence is limited to the CDR3, 42 bases, with the frame set at the first base. The data belong to a study of blood T cell repertoires in COVID-19 (TCRdb year 2020). Regarding the study in general: Samples from collaborators originated in the United States, Italy and Spain and spanned both the acute and convalescent phases of COVID-19. The material from the prospective study consisted of cDNA or gDNA derived from T cells, B-cell-depleted T cells, or PBMCs. Where available, HLA class I and class II types were taken from metadata supplied by the sample provider and were not determined by assay-based typing. Subjects who had been exposed to COVID-19, were actively infected with it, or had recovered from it provided the deeply sampled blood TCRbeta repertoires that made up the dataset. Nearly every sample came with metadata listing a de-identified subject ID, COVID-19 status, age in years and sex. The samples were drawn from the first 160 participants of the ongoing ImmuneRACE study and from some 1,300 subjects provided by 6 global collaborators. The repertoires were released in a freely available public database intended as a resource for research on the immune response to SARS-CoV-2.

Participants in the prospective study were aged about 18 to 89 years, lived in some 24 United States geographic areas, and enrolled through a virtual design. In the prospective study, cohorts were assigned on the basis of participant-reported clinical history obtained from a screening survey and a study questionnaire. Exposed participants had been in contact with someone with a PCR-confirmed or clinician-diagnosed COVID-19 case within 2 weeks of study entry. Each participant in the prospective study had whole blood, serum and a nasopharyngeal or oropharyngeal swab collected by mobile phlebotomists. Participants in the prospective study had the option to provide additional blood draws and questionnaires over a 2-month period. Before DNA extraction, blood samples from the prospective study were shipped at room temperature or frozen. Beyond this particular receptor, the publication reports: The quantity of clinical and demographic metadata differed by source and by participant and was supplied without curation.

The immunoSEQ Assay, a bias-controlled multiplex PCR, was used to amplify TCRbeta CDR3 regions from genomic DNA. The authors' analysis ran thus. Nucleated cell counts per sample were estimated from amplification of reference gene primers within the assay. Sequence reads were collapsed and filtered to measure the absolute abundance of every unique TCRbeta CDR3 rearrangement. Productive Simpson clonality was computed per sample as the square root of Simpson's diversity index over productive rearrangements. This is the immuneACCESS table as TCRdb keeps it, with only in-frame sequences that have V and J called. A part of the clones is gone; compared with another copy, unresolved V genes explain less than half, and the rest is unexplained. V, J and clone size are those of that table, while D and trimming were read from the DNA. Here the sample has some 300,000 clones; around nine tenths occur a single time. The top ten hold about 4% of the sample.

The sample consisted of PBMCs or T cells enriched from blood (not recorded which). This clonotype was obtained from a woman in her 30s who had been exposed to COVID-19. The rearrangement combines TRBV7-6 with TRBJ2-5, with TRBD2 tentatively as D gene (5 bases match). Here the CDR3 is given as CASSPTNIEETQYF. The base sequence is TGTGCCAGCAGCCCGACTAACATAGAAGAGACCCAGTACTTC. Where the CDR3 stops, the reference TRBV7-6 and TRBJ2-5 genes take over; the full variable domain is GAGVSQSPRYKVTKRGQDVALRCDPISGHVSLYWYRQALGQGPEFLTYFNYEAQQDKSGLPNDRFSAERPEGSISTLTIQRTEQRDSAMYRCASSPTNIEETQYFGPGTRLLVL.